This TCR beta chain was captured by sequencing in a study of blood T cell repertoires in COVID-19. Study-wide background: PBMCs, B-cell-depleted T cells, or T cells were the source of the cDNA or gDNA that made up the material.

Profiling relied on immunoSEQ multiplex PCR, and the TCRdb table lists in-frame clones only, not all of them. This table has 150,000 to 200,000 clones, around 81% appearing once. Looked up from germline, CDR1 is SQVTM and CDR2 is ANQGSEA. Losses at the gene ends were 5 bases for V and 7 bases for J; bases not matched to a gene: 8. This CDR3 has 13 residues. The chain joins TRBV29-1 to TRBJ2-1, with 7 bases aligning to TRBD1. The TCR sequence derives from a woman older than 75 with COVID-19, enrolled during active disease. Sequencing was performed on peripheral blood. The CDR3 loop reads CSVSQGVRNEQFF. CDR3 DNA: TGCAGCGTTTCCCAGGGGGTGAGGAATGAGCAGTTCTTC.